This entry lists 14 T cell receptor beta chains sequenced from one sample in a study of T cells in Graves' hyperthyroidism and ophthalmopathy (dated by TCRdb to about 2019). Receptor amplification or capture employed multiplex PCR. Sequencing was performed on an Illumina HiSeq 2000. The TCR beta CDR3 regions were amplified from the RNA transcripts. For the first round of RT-PCR on the TCR CDR3, the HTBI primer set was used together with the Qiagen OneStep RT-PCR kit. The public reads were quality trimmed at Q25 with fastp and then assembled into clones with MiXCR by TCRdb, keeping productive beta chains. All rows with the same CDR3 protein become a single entry with the most common DNA and genes. Counted in this sample were about 350,000 distinct CDR3 sequences; about 15% of them appeared once. About 26% of the sample belongs to the ten largest clones. The sequenced sample consisted of blood. These receptors originate from a woman in her thirties with Graves' hyperthyroidism.

The sample holds a few counts of this clonotype. The chain recombines TRBV29-1 with TRBJ2-1, with no clear D. Germline V lookup: CDR1 SQVTM, CDR2 ANQGSEA. The CDR3 runs 11 residues. V gave up 6 bases and J gave up 5 bases, with 8 bases separating them. CDR3 amino acids: CSVGRDNEQFF. The CDR3 DNA sequence: TGCAGCGTCGGTAGGGACAATGAGCAGTTCTTC.

In this sample, this clonotype turned up many times. This chain connects TRBV12-3 or TRBV12-4 to TRBJ1-6; D remains unclear. Between the trimmed V and J ends, which lost 7 bases and 0 bases, there was a span of 19 bases. The CDR3 is made up of 18 amino acids. Here the CDR3 reads CASTPRVGVGSYNSPLHF. As DNA, the CDR3 is TGTGCCAGCACCCCACGTGTAGGCGTAGGCTCCTATAATTCACCCCTCCACTTT.

As to this clonotype: This may be a read error, as it is one base from a much larger clone. The genes are TRBV28 and TRBJ2-1; 10 bases match TRBD2. Trimming at V came to 5 bases and at J to 9 bases, leaving 10 bases not matched to a gene. From germline, CDR1 is MDHEN and CDR2 SYDVKM. The CDR3 runs to 15 residues. CDR3 DNA: TGTGCCAGCAGTCACGGGGCTAGCGGGAGAGGTGAGCAGTTCTTC. It yields the protein CASSHGASGRGEQFF. Combining the CDR3 with reference TRBV28 and TRBJ2-1 gives the whole variable domain DVKVTQSSRYLVKRTGEKVFLECVQDMDHENMFWYRQDPGLGLRLIYFSYDVKMKEKGDIPEGYSVSREKKERFSLILESASTNQTSMYLCASSHGASGRGEQFFGPGTRLTVL.

The table lists this clonotype with a few counts. V gene TRBV11-1 combines with J gene TRBJ2-1; 12 positions match TRBD2. Germline-derived CDR1 and CDR2 are SGHAT and FQDESV (reference sequence). This CDR3 comprises 16 residues. Trimming removed 7 bases from V and 7 bases from J; junction bases left unmatched: 11. This chain's CDR3 is CASTPRASGRGNEQFF. CDR3 bases: TGTGCCAGCACCCCCCGGGCTAGCGGGAGGGGGAATGAGCAGTTCTTC. Combining the CDR3 with reference TRBV11-1 and TRBJ2-1 gives the whole variable domain EAEVAQSPRYKITEKSQAVAFWCDPISGHATLYWYRQILGQGPELLVQFQDESVVDDSQLPKDRFSAERLKGVDSTLKIQPAELGDSAMYLCASTPRASGRGNEQFFGPGTRLTVL.

This clonotype has at least ten counts. This chain joins TRBV2 and TRBJ1-3; D uncertain. The CDR3 is made up of 12 amino acids. Germline CDR1 and CDR2: SNHLY and FYNNEI. The V end lost 2 bases, the J end lost 9 bases, and 8 bases lay between the germline ends. The CDR3 region has the DNA TGTGCCAGCAGTGAATCCCCAAGCACCATATATTTT. It codes for CASSESPSTIYF.

Only a few counts were recorded for this clonotype. This chain uses TRBV4-1 with TRBJ2-4, with D possibly being TRBD1 (6 bases). CDR3 size: 16 residues. V was clipped by 5 bases and J by 0 bases, with 14 bases between them. The germline V gene encodes CDR1 MGHRA and CDR2 YSYEKL. The CDR3 loop is CASSGVDRLAKNIQYF. The CDR3 coding sequence is TGCGCCAGCAGCGGCGTGGACAGACTAGCCAAAAACATTCAGTACTTC.

There are many counts of this clonotype. This chain connects TRBV6-2 or TRBV6-3 to TRBJ2-5; D possibly corresponds to TRBD2 (6 bases). V was pared by 0 bases and J by 5 bases, with 13 bases between. CDR1 MNHEY and CDR2 SVGEGT come from the germline V gene. The CDR3 is 15 residues long. The chain's CDR3 is CASSYSVTSFETQYF. In DNA, the CDR3 is TGTGCCAGCAGTTACTCGGTAACTAGCTTTGAGACCCAGTACTTC.

This clonotype was recorded at least ten times. The CDR3, as DNA: TGTGCCAGCAGTTCGGGGGACAGGGGAGGCACAGATACGCAGTATTTT. Residues: CASSSGDRGGTDTQYF. The chain employs TRBV6-2 or TRBV6-3 and TRBJ2-3; TRBD1 matches at 10 bases. Trimming took 4 bases from V and 1 from J; bases not matched to a gene: 5. This CDR3 is built from 16 residues. Germline CDR1 is MNHEY and CDR2 is SVGEGT.

This sequence joins TRBV30 and TRBJ2-7; 7 nucleotides align to TRBD2. This CDR3 comprises 14 residues. In germline, CDR1 is GTSNPN, CDR2 SVGIG (reference sequence). J was trimmed by 3 bases and V by 5 bases; bases with no gene match: 10. CDR3 in DNA: TGTGCCTGGGCCTTTGGAGAGCGGGGCTACGAGCAGTACTTC. Encoded protein: CAWAFGERGYEQYF.

There are many counts of this clonotype. The J gene is TRBJ1-1, the V gene TRBV28; 7 nucleotides match TRBD1. This CDR3 region has 13 residues. The V and J ends lost 2 bases and 8 bases, in that order; junction bases with no gene match: 5. Germline V lookup: CDR1 MDHEN, CDR2 SYDVKM. The CDR3, as DNA: TGTGCCAGCAGTTTAGGGACAGAACTGGAAGCTTTCTTT. Its protein is CASSLGTELEAFF.

Worth noting for this clonotype: A much larger clone lies a single base off, so this may be a read error. The rearrangement links TRBV28 to TRBJ1-1; 7 bases are a match to TRBD1. The CDR3 runs 17 residues. Germline CDR1 and CDR2: MDHEN and SYDVKM. CDR3 sequence: CASSSLQGVIVDTEASF. The CDR3 DNA follows: TGTGCCAGCAGTTCACTTCAGGGGGTAATTGTGGACACTGAAGCTTCCTTT.

This clonotype was detected many times. This chain connects TRBV28 to TRBJ2-1; no clear D gene. Trimming pared 3 bases from V and 10 bases from J, leaving 13 bases between. The germline CDR1 and CDR2 sequences are MDHEN and SYDVKM. The CDR3 is 13 residues long. In DNA form, the CDR3 reads TGTGCCAGCAGTTTGGGCCTGAACGACGAGCAGTTCTTC. The encoded protein is CASSLGLNDEQFF.

This clonotype came up many times. The rearrangement links TRBV24-1 to TRBJ2-2; D gene uncertain. This CDR3 contains 12 residues. The germline CDR1 and CDR2 sequences are KGHDR and SFDVKD. V gave up 9 bases and J gave up 4 bases, with 8 bases separating them. CDR3 protein: CATATVTGELFF. The CDR3 DNA reads as TGTGCCACCGCTACGGTCACCGGGGAGCTGTTTTTT.

This clonotype occurred many times. The gene calls are TRBV7-8 and TRBJ2-1; TRBD2 matches at 9 bases. CDR1 and CDR2 (germline): SGHVS, FQNEAQ. Trimming removed 0 bases from V and 6 bases from J; junction bases left unmatched: 3. CDR3 length: 15 residues. The CDR3 DNA follows: TGTGCCAGCAGCTTAGCTAGCGGGAGCCTCAATGAGCAGTTCTTC. This encodes CASSLASGSLNEQFF.